These T cell receptor beta chains were read from a single sample in a study of T-cell memory formation after mild COVID-19. Via MiXCR, TCRdb re-called the 5' RACE reads, giving one row per CDR3 protein. The data contain hundreds of thousands of distinct CDR3 sequences, roughly 15% of them singletons. Sequencing input: PBMCs or a T cell subset sorted from them (not recorded which). These receptors originate from a man in his late teens or twenties who had mild COVID-19 (a few samples of this study predate the infection). Cell type and time point are not known. Each CDR3 is given with its conserved first and last residue. Fields, in order: J gene, clone size, D gene, V gene, CDR3 protein, CDR3 DNA. The D gene is left open where the match is weak. Where a row states a size, it is once, few, many or the class of an expanded clone; other rows omit it.

TRBJ1-6 | once | . | TRBV2 | CASSDTNSPLHF | TGTGCCAGCAGTGATACGAATTCACCCCTCCACTTT
TRBJ2-2 | few | TRBD1 | TRBV12-3/TRBV12-4 | CASRPGQGPTGELFF | TGTGCCAGCAGACCCGGACAGGGGCCCACCGGGGAGCTGTTTTTT
TRBJ2-5 | . | . | TRBV5-1 | CASHGETQYF | TGCGCCAGCCACGGGGAGACCCAGTACTTC
TRBJ1-6 | . | . | TRBV10-2 | CASSDPGNSPLHF | TGCGCCAGCAGTGACCCAGGGAATTCACCCCTCCACTTT
TRBJ2-5 | few | . | TRBV11-2 | CASTTGGAGQETQYF | TGTGCCAGCACCACAGGGGGGGCCGGGCAAGAGACCCAGTACTTC
TRBJ1-2 | few | . | TRBV7-2 | CASSPAGPYGYTF | TGTGCCAGCAGCCCCGCGGGGCCTTATGGCTACACCTTC
TRBJ1-3 | many | . | TRBV4-3 | CASSQDGTLSSGNTIYF | TGCGCCAGCAGCCAAGACGGGACACTCAGCTCTGGAAACACCATATATTTT
TRBJ1-2 | . | . | TRBV6-1 | CASSKGSDGYTF | TGTGCCAGCAGTAAGGGGTCGGATGGCTACACCTTC
TRBJ1-2 | . | TRBD1 | TRBV5-1 | CASRRDSQNYGYTF | TGCGCCAGCAGGAGGGACAGCCAGAACTATGGCTACACCTTC
TRBJ2-3 | . | TRBD1 | TRBV5-1 | CASSQQGAETDTQYF | TGCGCCAGCAGCCAACAGGGGGCTGAAACAGATACGCAGTATTTT
TRBJ1-1 | few | . | TRBV7-9 | CASSLSTASTEAFF | TGTGCCAGCAGTCTGTCGACAGCGTCAACTGAAGCTTTCTTT
TRBJ1-2 | . | . | TRBV6-5 | CASRDPGSFADGYTF | TGTGCCAGCCGGGATCCAGGGAGTTTTGCGGATGGCTACACCTTC
TRBJ2-1 | few | TRBD1 | TRBV5-1 | CASSFGRGLEHEQFF | TGCGCCAGCAGCTTCGGCAGGGGGCTTGAGCATGAGCAGTTCTTC
TRBJ2-3 | . | . | TRBV5-1 | CASSFPLAPSTDTQYF | TGCGCCAGCAGCTTCCCGCTAGCGCCCAGCACAGATACGCAGTATTTT
TRBJ2-2 | many | . | TRBV7-2 | CASSLERVENGGELFF | TGTGCCAGCAGCTTAGAGAGGGTAGAAAACGGCGGGGAGCTGTTTTTT